The entry that follows covers one T cell receptor (beta chain) sequence. The antigen is unknown. Only in-frame clones appear in the TCRdb table, and some are missing; sequencing was by immunoSEQ multiplex PCR. Counted here are some 25,000 clones, roughly 97% occurring once; the ten biggest clones make up 0.2% to 0.25%. The sample belongs to a study of B cell selection in AIRE deficiency. Conventional CD4 T cells were sorted as CD4+CD127+ cells. Whole-study results and caveats: Only about 9% of 3,500 to 4,500 shared Treg sequences were patient-specific; about 30% healthy-specific. Patient Tconv cells held roughly 31% of Treg sequences shared by healthy donors.

CDR3 size: 12 residues. V lost 5 bases to trimming and J lost 8 bases, with 12 bases between them. Germline CDR1 reads SGHTA; CDR2 reads FQGNSA. The V gene is TRBV7-2, the J gene TRBJ1-2; D remains unclear. The source is a human donor with AIRE deficiency. The sample comprised conventional CD4+ T cells sorted from PBMCs. The CDR3 DNA sequence: TGTGCCAGCAGCCTGCGACGAGGCGGCTACACCTTC. This encodes CASSLRRGGYTF.